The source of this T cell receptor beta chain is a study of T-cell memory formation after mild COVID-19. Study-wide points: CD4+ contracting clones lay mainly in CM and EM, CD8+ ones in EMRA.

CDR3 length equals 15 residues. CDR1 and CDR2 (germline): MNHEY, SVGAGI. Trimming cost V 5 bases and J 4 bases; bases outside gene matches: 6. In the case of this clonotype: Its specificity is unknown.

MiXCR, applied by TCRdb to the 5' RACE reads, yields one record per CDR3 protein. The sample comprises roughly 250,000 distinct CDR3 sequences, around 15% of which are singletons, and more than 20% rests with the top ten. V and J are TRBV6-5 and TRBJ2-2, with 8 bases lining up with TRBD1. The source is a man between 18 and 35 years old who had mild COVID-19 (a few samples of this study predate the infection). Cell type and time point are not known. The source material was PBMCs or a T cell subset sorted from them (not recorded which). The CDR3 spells CASSHEGTGTGELFF. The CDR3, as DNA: TGTGCCAGCAGTCACGAAGGGACAGGCACCGGGGAGCTGTTTTTT.